The next 7 T cell receptor beta chains were all read from a single sample in a study of cytomegalovirus exposure and HLA in healthy donors. PCR involved 60 Vbeta and 13 Jbeta primers. TCRdb's table, derived via immunoSEQ multiplex PCR, lists solely in-frame clones and lacks some. The sample yields about 140,000 clones, around 68% seen once. Material for sequencing was PBMCs. These TCRs come from a man aged 30 to 45 in good health and CMV-seropositive.

The CDR3: CASSLRQGVGSDTEAFF. The CDR3 DNA reads as TGTGCCAGCAGCCTAAGACAGGGGGTGGGATCTGACACTGAAGCTTTCTTT. This sequence joins TRBV7-2 and TRBJ1-1, with 9 positions matching TRBD1. Germline V CDR1 and CDR2: SGHTA, FQGNSA. The V and J ends lost 5 bases and 3 bases, in that order; junction bases with no gene match: 13. This CDR3 has 17 amino acids.

This clone was detected once. The J gene is TRBJ2-7, the V gene TRBV10-3, with 10 positions matching TRBD1. This CDR3 contains 16 residues. Per germline, CDR1 ENHRY and CDR2 SYGVKD. V shed 8 bases and J 2 bases; nucleotides not matched to a gene: 12. CDR3 sequence reads: CAIGVSGTGDTYEQYF. The CDR3 DNA reads TGTGCCATCGGGGTCTCCGGGACAGGGGACACCTACGAGCAGTACTTC.

In its sample, this clone was seen once. The chain uses TRBV2 and TRBJ2-7; unclear D gene. Trimming pared 4 bases from V and 6 bases from J, leaving 4 bases between. There are 10 residues in the CDR3. The V gene's germline CDR1 is SNHLY and CDR2 FYNNEI. In DNA form, the CDR3 reads TGTGCCAGCAGTGCTATCGAGCAGTACTTC. It encodes CASSAIEQYF. Using reference TRBV2 and TRBJ2-7 for the parts outside the CDR3, the full variable domain is EPEVTQTPSHQVTQMGQEVILRCVPISNHLYFYWYRQILGQKVEFLVSFYNNEISEKSEIFDDQFSVERPDGSNFTLKIRSTKLEDSAMYFCASSAIEQYFGPGTRLTVT.

The chain recombines TRBV5-8 with TRBJ2-7; a weak D match, TRBD2 (5 bases). The CDR3 is 16 residues long. The germline gives CDR1 SGHTS, CDR2 YDEGEE. The V and J ends lost 2 bases and 0 bases respectively, with 15 bases between them. CDR3 DNA: TGTGCCAGCAGCTTTCGCCTAGCCGAGAGCTCCTACGAGCAGTACTTC. Translating it yields CASSFRLAESSYEQYF.

This clone has a single count. The rearrangement links TRBV20-1 to TRBJ1-1; TRBD1 is a possible D gene (5 bases). CDR3 size: 11 residues. Germline CDR1 reads DFQATT; CDR2 reads SNEGSKA (reference sequence). CDR3: CSAEGRIEAFF. CDR3 nucleotides: TGCAGCGCGGAGGGGAGAATAGAAGCTTTCTTT.

The V and J genes are TRBV28 and TRBJ2-1, with 10 bases matching TRBD2. Germline V CDR1 and CDR2: MDHEN, SYDVKM. The CDR3 length is 17 residues. V shed 5 bases and J 3 bases; nucleotides not matched to a gene: 10. CDR3: CASSIIEAGGVYNEQFF. CDR3 nucleotide sequence: TGTGCCAGCAGTATCATAGAAGCGGGAGGGGTCTACAATGAGCAGTTCTTC.

This clone was found once. The rearrangement joins TRBV18 to TRBJ2-7, with TRBD1 identical over 7 bases. Losses at the gene ends were 5 bases for V and 9 bases for J; bases not matched to a gene: 13. The CDR3 consists of 14 residues. Germline values: CDR1 KGHSH, CDR2 LQKENI. CDR3 sequence reads: CASSERGPPGGQYF. The CDR3 nucleotides read TGTGCCAGCTCAGAGAGGGGGCCACCTGGGGGGCAGTACTTC.